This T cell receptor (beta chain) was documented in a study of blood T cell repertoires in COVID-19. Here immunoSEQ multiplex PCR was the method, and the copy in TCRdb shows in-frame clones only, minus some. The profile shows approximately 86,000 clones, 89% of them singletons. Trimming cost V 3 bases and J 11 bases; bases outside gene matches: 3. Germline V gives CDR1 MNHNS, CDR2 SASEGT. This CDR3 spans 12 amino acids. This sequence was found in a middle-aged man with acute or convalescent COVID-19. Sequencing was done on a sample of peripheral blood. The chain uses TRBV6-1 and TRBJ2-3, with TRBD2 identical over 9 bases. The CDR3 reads CASSEGLARQYF. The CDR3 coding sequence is TGTGCCAGCAGTGAGGGACTAGCTAGGCAGTATTTT.